The rows below give T cell receptor beta chains drawn from one sample of a study of blood T cell repertoires in COVID-19. TCRdb's copy holds only in-frame clones and misses some; the assay was immunoSEQ multiplex PCR. The table has around 72,000 clones, 80% to 90% seen once; the top ten hold 6.5% to 9.5%. The specimen sequenced was peripheral blood. The receptors derive from a man aged 45-65 years with active COVID-19. The CDR3 runs from the conserved cysteine through the conserved F or W. D genes are given only for firm matches. Rows may omit the clone size; those that give it use once, few, many or a size class.

j_call clone_size d_call v_call cdr3_aa cdr3_nt
TRBJ1-3 - - TRBV19 CASSDDGHSGNTIYF TGTGCCAGTAGTGATGACGGACACTCTGGAAACACCATATATTTT
TRBJ2-3 - - TRBV5-1 CASFVLADTQYF TGCGCCAGCTTCGTATTAGCAGATACGCAGTATTTT
TRBJ1-1 - TRBD1 TRBV9 CASSVLESTGEVNTEAFF TGTGCCAGCAGCGTCCTCGAGTCGACAGGGGAGGTGAACACTGAAGCTTTCTTT
TRBJ2-3 - TRBD2 TRBV5-1 CASSLVSGRMVDTQYF TGCGCCAGCAGCTTGGTTAGCGGGAGGATGGTAGATACGCAGTATTTT
TRBJ2-2 - - TRBV19 CASSIGQANTGELFF TGTGCCAGTAGTATTGGCCAGGCGAACACCGGGGAGCTGTTTTTT
TRBJ2-7 - TRBD1 TRBV27 CASSLTGAAYEQYF TGTGCCAGCAGTTTAACAGGGGCGGCCTACGAGCAGTACTTC
TRBJ2-1 - TRBD1 TRBV7-3 CASSINRGSYNEQFF TGTGCCAGCAGCATCAACAGGGGATCCTACAATGAGCAGTTCTTC
TRBJ2-1 - - TRBV27 CASRLEALISYNEQFF TGTGCCAGCCGCCTCGAGGCACTAATATCCTACAATGAGCAGTTCTTC
TRBJ2-2 - - TRBV18 CASSPPSRGTLGTGELFF TGTGCCAGCTCACCACCGAGTCGCGGGACCCTGGGAACCGGGGAGCTGTTTTTT
TRBJ1-3 once TRBD1 TRBV5-1 CASSLEGGSWDTIYF TGCGCCAGCAGCTTGGAAGGGGGCAGTTGGGACACCATATATTTT
TRBJ2-7 - TRBD2 TRBV11-2 CASSPGGGRAYEQYF TGTGCCAGCAGCCCTGGCGGCGGGAGGGCCTACGAGCAGTACTTC
TRBJ2-1 - TRBD2 TRBV5-1 CASTRGGGADEQFF TGCGCCAGCACACGGGGCGGGGGGGCCGATGAGCAGTTCTTC
TRBJ2-3 - TRBD1 TRBV3-1/TRBV3-2 CASSQVAGTGADTQYF TGTGCCAGCAGCCAAGTTGCCGGGACAGGGGCAGATACGCAGTATTTT
TRBJ2-7 - TRBD1 TRBV6-6 CASSLTGQGWYEQYF TGTGCCAGCAGTCTCACCGGACAGGGGTGGTACGAGCAGTACTTC
TRBJ1-3 - - TRBV6-6 CASSFPGVGRGNTIYF TGTGCCAGCAGTTTCCCGGGGGTGGGTAGAGGAAACACCATATATTTT
TRBJ2-7 - - TRBV2 CASNSLTGSFSYEQYF TGTGCCAGCAATTCACTTACGGGGTCGTTCTCCTACGAGCAGTACTTC
TRBJ1-1 few TRBD1 TRBV9 CASSMGQGVGEAFF TGTGCCAGCAGCATGGGACAGGGGGTAGGTGAAGCTTTCTTT
TRBJ1-5 few TRBD1 TRBV28 CASNLPGGSNQPQHF TGTGCCAGCAACCTCCCAGGGGGCAGCAATCAGCCCCAGCATTTT
TRBJ2-7 - TRBD1 TRBV11-2 CASSPPTGVYEQYF TGTGCCAGCAGTCCCCCGACAGGGGTCTACGAGCAGTACTTC
TRBJ2-7 - - TRBV7-2 CASSPSTGSPYEQYF TGTGCCAGCAGCCCGTCGACCGGGAGTCCCTACGAGCAGTACTTC
TRBJ2-3 - TRBD2 TRBV4-2 CASSQARAGGQDTQYF TGTGCCAGCAGCCAAGCTCGGGCGGGGGGGCAAGATACGCAGTATTTT
TRBJ1-2 - - TRBV6-6 CASSSGTDYGYTF TGTGCCAGCAGTTCCGGGACTGACTATGGCTACACCTTC
TRBJ1-1 - - TRBV7-2 CASSLVPVNTEAFF TGTGCCAGCAGCTTAGTTCCAGTGAACACTGAAGCTTTCTTT
TRBJ1-6 - - TRBV25-1 CASSELISNSPLHF TGTGCCAGCAGTGAATTAATTAGTAATTCACCCCTCCACTTT
TRBJ1-2 - TRBD1 TRBV4-3 CASSPHGQAPFGYTF TGCGCCAGCAGCCCCCACGGACAGGCACCATTTGGCTACACCTTC
TRBJ2-5 - TRBD1 TRBV2 CARFRDRAFCTQYF TGTGCCAGATTCCGGGACAGGGCATTTTGCACCCAGTACTTC
TRBJ1-1 - - TRBV4-1 CASSPSRGNTEAFF TGCGCCAGCAGCCCCTCCAGGGGGAACACTGAAGCTTTCTTT
TRBJ1-2 - - TRBV9 CASSSVGQGLYGYTF TGTGCCAGCAGTTCCGTGGGGCAGGGCTTATATGGCTACACCTTC
TRBJ2-1 medium-sized - TRBV6-2/TRBV6-3 CASSPTGRRNEQFF TGTGCCAGCAGCCCTACAGGACGGCGGAATGAGCAGTTCTTC
TRBJ2-3 - TRBD1 TRBV9 CASSVGQGTDTQYF TGTGCCAGCAGCGTGGGACAGGGCACAGATACGCAGTATTTT
TRBJ2-5 - TRBD2 TRBV19 CASRNQRGGQETQYF TGTGCCAGTAGGAACCAGAGGGGAGGGCAAGAGACCCAGTACTTC
TRBJ1-1 - - TRBV27 CASSLVYGNTEAFF TGTGCCAGCAGTTTAGTATACGGGAACACTGAAGCTTTCTTT
TRBJ1-3 - - TRBV7-2 CASSAGPSSGNTIYF TGTGCCAGCAGTGCGGGCCCGAGCTCTGGAAACACCATATATTTT
TRBJ2-1 - - TRBV7-9 CASSQGGASYNEQFF TGTGCCAGCAGTCAAGGGGGTGCCTCCTACAATGAGCAGTTCTTC
TRBJ1-2 - - TRBV4-3 CASSQEPGNEVLYGYTF TGCGCCAGCAGCCAAGAGCCAGGGAACGAGGTTCTCTATGGCTACACCTTC
TRBJ2-1 - TRBD2 TRBV28 CASAPTRGVYEQFF TGTGCCAGCGCACCGACGCGGGGGGTATATGAGCAGTTCTTC
TRBJ2-2 - - TRBV5-1 CASNSLANTGELFF TGCGCCAGCAACAGCCTCGCGAACACCGGGGAGCTGTTTTTT
TRBJ2-7 - TRBD2 TRBV9 CASSVESLSSGPYEQYF TGTGCCAGCAGCGTAGAGAGTCTGTCTAGCGGACCTTACGAGCAGTACTTC
TRBJ1-2 - - TRBV6-2/TRBV6-3 CASSFSDRRYGYTF TGTGCCAGCAGCTTTTCCGACAGGAGGTATGGCTACACCTTC
TRBJ2-6 - - TRBV7-9 CASSSLDPAGGANVLTF TGTGCCAGCAGCTCCTTGGACCCGGCGGGAGGGGCCAACGTCCTGACTTTC
TRBJ2-7 - - TRBV27 CASSLLSVDEQYF TGTGCCAGCAGTTTGTTGTCGGTAGACGAGCAGTACTTC
TRBJ2-5 once TRBD2 TRBV19 CASTWRLAAKTQYF TGTGCCAGTACCTGGAGACTAGCGGCGAAGACCCAGTACTTC
TRBJ2-1 - TRBD1 TRBV11-2 CASSSVGPGKGTGNNEQFF TGTGCCAGCAGTTCGGTAGGTCCAGGGAAGGGGACAGGGAACAATGAGCAGTTCTTC
TRBJ2-6 few - TRBV3-1/TRBV3-2 CASSPKATGSGANVLTF TGTGCCAGCAGCCCGAAGGCCACAGGGTCTGGGGCCAACGTCCTGACTTTC
TRBJ1-5 - - TRBV6-5 CASSYSIGSGQPQHF TGTGCCAGCAGTTACTCGATTGGGAGTGGTCAGCCCCAGCATTTT
TRBJ2-3 - TRBD2 TRBV20-1 CSASGRMRGVDSQYF TGCAGTGCTAGTGGGCGGATGCGGGGGGTGGATTCGCAGTATTTT
TRBJ1-4 - - TRBV24-1 CATSDRALGKLFF TGTGCCACCAGTGACAGGGCTCTCGGAAAACTGTTTTTT
TRBJ1-3 - TRBD1 TRBV4-3 CASSPRDRGSGNTIYF TGCGCCAGCAGCCCACGGGACAGGGGGTCTGGAAACACCATATATTTT
TRBJ2-3 - - TRBV5-1 CASSFGSTGRADTQYF TGCGCCAGCAGCTTTGGGTCTACAGGGAGAGCAGATACGCAGTATTTT
TRBJ2-3 - TRBD2 TRBV6-5 CASRPSSGGKDTQYF TGTGCCAGCAGACCTTCTAGCGGGGGGAAGGATACGCAGTATTTT
TRBJ2-5 few TRBD1 TRBV6-2/TRBV6-3 CASSYVGGTGQETQYF TGTGCCAGCAGTTACGTGGGCGGGACAGGACAAGAGACCCAGTACTTC
TRBJ2-1 - - TRBV24-1 CATSGNRGSSYNEQFF TGTGCCACCAGTGGGAACCGGGGATCCTCCTACAATGAGCAGTTCTTC
TRBJ2-1 - TRBD2 TRBV3-1/TRBV3-2 CASSYTDGGANEQFF TGTGCCAGCAGCTATACTGACGGGGGGGCGAATGAGCAGTTCTTC
TRBJ2-7 few - TRBV6-6 CASSYPGQPYEQYF TGTGCCAGCAGCTACCCCGGACAGCCCTACGAGCAGTACTTC
TRBJ2-1 - TRBD2 TRBV2 CASSEVAGGPKYYNEQFF TGTGCCAGCAGCGAGGTTGCGGGGGGGCCGAAGTATTACAATGAGCAGTTCTTC
TRBJ2-7 - - TRBV11-2 CASSLDRRQNPSYEQYF TGTGCCAGCAGCTTAGATAGGAGACAGAATCCTTCCTACGAGCAGTACTTC
TRBJ2-7 - TRBD1 TRBV24-1 CATSDPTGGHEQYF TGTGCCACCAGTGACCCCACAGGGGGCCACGAGCAGTACTTC
TRBJ2-5 - - TRBV7-6 CASSRGAQETQYF TGTGCCAGCAGCCGGGGGGCCCAAGAGACCCAGTACTTC